What follows is one TCR beta chain and its context. In the original analysis: Amplification of reference gene primers provided the estimated nucleated cell counts. Produced via immunoSEQ multiplex PCR; TCRdb's table is partial and in-frame only. That table supplies the V and J calls and clone size; D and trimming were determined from the DNA. The data show some 400,000 clones, approximately 87% seen once. CDR3 length: 15 amino acids. CDR1 and CDR2 (germline): WNHNN, SYGVQD (reference sequence). Between the trimmed V and J ends, which lost 5 bases and 8 bases, there was a span of 16 bases. This sample stems from a study of blood T cell repertoires in COVID-19. Background on the study: T cells, B-cell-depleted T cells, or PBMCs supplied cDNA or gDNA.

Sequences were obtained from PBMCs or T cells enriched from blood (not recorded which). The V call is TRBV10-1, the J call TRBJ1-6; weak D call: TRBD1 (6 bases). The origin of this receptor is a man aged 25-45 years who had recovered from COVID-19. This CDR3 reads CASSTPGHLDSPLHF. CDR3 DNA sequence: TGCGCCAGCAGTACACCGGGACATCTAGATTCACCCCTCCACTTT.